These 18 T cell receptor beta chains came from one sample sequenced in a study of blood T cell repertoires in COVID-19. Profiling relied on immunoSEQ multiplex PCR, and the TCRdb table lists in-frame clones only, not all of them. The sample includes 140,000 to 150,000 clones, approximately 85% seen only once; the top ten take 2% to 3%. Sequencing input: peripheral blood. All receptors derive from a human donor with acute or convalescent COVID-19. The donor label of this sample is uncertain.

The CDR3: CASSAARTEADTQYF. CDR3 bases: TGTGCCAGCAGTGCAGCCAGGACAGAGGCCGATACGCAGTATTTT. The genes are TRBV7-8 and TRBJ2-3; possibly TRBD1 for D (6 bases). Germline V gene data show CDR1 as SGHVS and CDR2 as FQNEAQ. The CDR3 has 15 residues. Trimming pared 6 bases from V and 6 bases from J, leaving 19 bases between.

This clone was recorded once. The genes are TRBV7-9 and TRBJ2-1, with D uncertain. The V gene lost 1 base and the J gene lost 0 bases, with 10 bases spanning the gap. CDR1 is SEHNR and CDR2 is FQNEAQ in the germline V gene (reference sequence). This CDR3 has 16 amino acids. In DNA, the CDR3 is TGTGCCAGCAGCTTAGGGCTCGCCAGCTCCTACAATGAGCAGTTCTTC. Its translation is CASSLGLASSYNEQFF. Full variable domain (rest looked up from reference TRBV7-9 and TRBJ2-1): DTGVSQNPRHKITKRGQNVTFRCDPISEHNRLYWYRQTLGQGPEFLTYFQNEAQLEKSRLLSDRFSAERPKGSFSTLEIQRTEQGDSAMYLCASSLGLASSYNEQFFGPGTRLTVL.

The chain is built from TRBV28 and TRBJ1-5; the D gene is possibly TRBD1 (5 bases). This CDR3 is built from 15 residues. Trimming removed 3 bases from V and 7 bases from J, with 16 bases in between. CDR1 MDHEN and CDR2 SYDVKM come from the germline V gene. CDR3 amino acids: CASSLRGGWVQPQHF. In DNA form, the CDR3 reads TGTGCCAGCAGTTTGCGGGGGGGGTGGGTCCAGCCCCAGCATTTT.

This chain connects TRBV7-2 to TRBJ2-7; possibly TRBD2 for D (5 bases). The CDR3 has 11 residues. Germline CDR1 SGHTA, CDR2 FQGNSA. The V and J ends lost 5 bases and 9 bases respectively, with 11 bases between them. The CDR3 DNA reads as TGTGCCAGCAGCGAATGGAGCGGGCAGTACTTC. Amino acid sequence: CASSEWSGQYF.

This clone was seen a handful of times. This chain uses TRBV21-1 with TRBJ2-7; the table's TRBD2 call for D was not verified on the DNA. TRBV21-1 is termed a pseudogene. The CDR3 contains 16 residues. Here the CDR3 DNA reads TGTGCCAGCAGCAAAATAGGGACTAGCGCGACCTACGAGCAGTACGTC. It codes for CASSKIGTSATYEQYV.

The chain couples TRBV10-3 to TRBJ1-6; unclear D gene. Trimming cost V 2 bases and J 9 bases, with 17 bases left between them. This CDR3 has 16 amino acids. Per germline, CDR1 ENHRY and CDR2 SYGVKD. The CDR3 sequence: CAISEKWAAWVSPLHF. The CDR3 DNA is TGTGCCATCAGTGAGAAGTGGGCAGCCTGGGTTTCACCCCTCCACTTT.

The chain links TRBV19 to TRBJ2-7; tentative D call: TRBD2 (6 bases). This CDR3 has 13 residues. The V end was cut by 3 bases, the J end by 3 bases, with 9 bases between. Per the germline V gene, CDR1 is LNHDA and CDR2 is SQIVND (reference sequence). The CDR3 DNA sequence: TGTGCCAGTAGTATTAGAGCGGGCTACGAGCAGTACGTC. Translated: CASSIRAGYEQYV.

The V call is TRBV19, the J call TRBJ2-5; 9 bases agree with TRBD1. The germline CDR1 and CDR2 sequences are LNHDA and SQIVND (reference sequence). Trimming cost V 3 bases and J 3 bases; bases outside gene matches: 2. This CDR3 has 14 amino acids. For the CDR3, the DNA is TGTGCCAGTAGTATCTGGACAGGGGAAGAGACCCAGTACTTC. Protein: CASSIWTGEETQYF.

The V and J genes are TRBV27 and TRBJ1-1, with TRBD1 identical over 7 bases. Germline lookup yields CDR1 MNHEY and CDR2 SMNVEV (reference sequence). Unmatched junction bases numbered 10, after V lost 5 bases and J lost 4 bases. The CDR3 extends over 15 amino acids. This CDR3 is CASSLRQGESTEAFF. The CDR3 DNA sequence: TGTGCCAGCAGTCTGCGACAGGGAGAGTCCACTGAAGCTTTCTTT.

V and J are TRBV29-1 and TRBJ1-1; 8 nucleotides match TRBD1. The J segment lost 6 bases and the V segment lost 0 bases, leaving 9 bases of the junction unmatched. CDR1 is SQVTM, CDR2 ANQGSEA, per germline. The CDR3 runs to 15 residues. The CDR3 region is CSVEEGRGRFAEAFF. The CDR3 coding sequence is TGCAGCGTTGAAGAAGGCAGGGGGCGCTTCGCTGAAGCTTTCTTT.

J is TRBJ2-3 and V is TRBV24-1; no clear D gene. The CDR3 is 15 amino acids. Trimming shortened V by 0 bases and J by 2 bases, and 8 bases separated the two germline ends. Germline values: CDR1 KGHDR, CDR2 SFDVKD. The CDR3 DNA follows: TGTGCCACCAGTGATTTGGAGCCCCCCACAGATACGCAGTATTTT. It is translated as CATSDLEPPTDTQYF.

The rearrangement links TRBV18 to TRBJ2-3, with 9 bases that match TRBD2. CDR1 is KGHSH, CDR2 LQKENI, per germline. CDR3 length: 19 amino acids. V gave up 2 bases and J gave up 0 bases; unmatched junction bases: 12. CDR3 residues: CASSPIGGGERYSTDTQYF. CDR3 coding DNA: TGTGCCAGCTCACCAATCGGCGGGGGGGAACGATATAGCACAGATACGCAGTATTTT.

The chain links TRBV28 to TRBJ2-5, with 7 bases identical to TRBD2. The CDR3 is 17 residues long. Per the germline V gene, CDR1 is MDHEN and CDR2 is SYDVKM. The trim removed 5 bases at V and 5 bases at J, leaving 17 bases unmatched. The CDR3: CASSPPIGGGSGETQYF. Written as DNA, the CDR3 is TGTGCCAGCAGTCCCCCTATTGGGGGGGGGTCGGGCGAGACCCAGTACTTC.

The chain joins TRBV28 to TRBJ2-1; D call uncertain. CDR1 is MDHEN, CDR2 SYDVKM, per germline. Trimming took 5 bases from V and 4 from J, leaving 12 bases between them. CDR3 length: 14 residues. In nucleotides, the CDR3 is TGTGCCAGCAGTGTCGCGAACTTTTACAATGAGCAGTTCTTC. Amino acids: CASSVANFYNEQFF.

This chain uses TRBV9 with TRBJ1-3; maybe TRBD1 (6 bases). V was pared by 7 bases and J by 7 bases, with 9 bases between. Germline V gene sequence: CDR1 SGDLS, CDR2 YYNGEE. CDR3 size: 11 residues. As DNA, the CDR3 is TGTGCCAGCGGGGGGGGCAACACCATATATTTT. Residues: CASGGGNTIYF. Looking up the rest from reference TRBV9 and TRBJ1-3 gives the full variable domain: DSGVTQTPKHLITATGQRVTLRCSPRSGDLSVYWYQQSLDQGLQFLIQYYNGEERAKGNILERFSAQQFPDLHSELNLSSLELGDSALYFCASGGGNTIYFGEGSWLTVV.

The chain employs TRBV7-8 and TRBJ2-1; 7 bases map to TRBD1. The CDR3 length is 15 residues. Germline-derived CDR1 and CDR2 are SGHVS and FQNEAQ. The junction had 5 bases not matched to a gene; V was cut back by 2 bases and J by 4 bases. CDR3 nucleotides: TGTGCCAGCAGCTTAATAGGGGGCGAATACAATGAGCAGTTCTTC. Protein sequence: CASSLIGGEYNEQFF.

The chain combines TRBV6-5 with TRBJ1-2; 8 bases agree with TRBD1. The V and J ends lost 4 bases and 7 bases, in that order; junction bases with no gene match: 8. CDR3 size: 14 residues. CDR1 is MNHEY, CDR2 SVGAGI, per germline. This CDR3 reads CASSSRRQGTGYTF. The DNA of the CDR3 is TGTGCCAGCAGTTCCCGGAGACAGGGGACTGGCTACACCTTC.

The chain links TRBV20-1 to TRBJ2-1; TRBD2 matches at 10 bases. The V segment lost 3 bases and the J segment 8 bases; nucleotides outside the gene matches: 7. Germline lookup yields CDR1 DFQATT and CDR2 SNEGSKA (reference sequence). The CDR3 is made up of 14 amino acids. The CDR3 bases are TGCAGTGCTAGTGGAGCGGGGGGGCTCGATGAGCAGTTCTTC. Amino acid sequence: CSASGAGGLDEQFF.